These 22 T cell receptor beta chains were all obtained from the same sample, sequenced in a study of T cells after posttransplantation cyclophosphamide. This table comes from immunoSEQ multiplex PCR, and its TCRdb copy is limited to in-frame clones, with some not included. Observed in the sample are 30,000 to 40,000 clones, none of them singletons. The sample comprised PBMCs. The source of these receptors is a man aged 50 to 59 in good health, CMV-negative, and a related stem cell transplant donor.

This clone was picked up many times. V usage is TRBV6-1 and J usage is TRBJ1-1; possibly TRBD1 for D (6 bases). V lost 10 bases to trimming and J lost 4 bases, with 19 bases between them. Germline V gene lookup returns CDR1 MNHNS and CDR2 SASEGT. The CDR3 is 14 amino acids. The chain's CDR3 is CAISLGGAGTEAFF. CDR3 nucleotides: TGTGCCATCTCCCTGGGGGGGGCGGGCACTGAAGCTTTCTTT.

Ten or more counts support this clone. V is TRBV7-8 and J is TRBJ2-7; perhaps TRBD1 as D (6 bases). The CDR3 contains 13 residues. In germline, CDR1 is SGHVS, CDR2 FQNEAQ. The V end lost 4 bases, the J end lost 1 base, and 8 bases lay between the germline ends. CDR3 amino acids: CASSSQGSYEQYF. Here the CDR3 DNA reads TGTGCCAGCAGCTCACAGGGATCCTACGAGCAGTACTTC.

This clone was seen more than once but under ten times. This chain joins TRBV19 and TRBJ2-5; no definite D call. Trimming took 1 base from V and 7 from J, leaving 13 bases between them. Per the germline V gene, CDR1 is LNHDA and CDR2 is SQIVND (reference sequence). The CDR3 runs to 14 residues. This chain's CDR3 is CASSIVNPPGTQYF. The CDR3 DNA reads as TGTGCCAGTAGTATAGTGAACCCCCCGGGGACCCAGTACTTC.

Many counts were recorded for this clone. The rearrangement links TRBV7-2 to TRBJ2-5; D is perhaps TRBD1 (6 bases). The germline gives CDR1 SGHTA, CDR2 FQGNSA. There are 12 residues in the CDR3. The V end was cut by 10 bases, the J end by 4 bases, with 13 bases between. The CDR3 nucleotides are TGTGCCACTTACAGGGTCGGAGAGACCCAGTACTTC. Protein sequence: CATYRVGETQYF.

This clone was detected ten times or more. V gene TRBV10-3 combines with J gene TRBJ2-7, with D perhaps matching TRBD1 (6 bases). CDR3 length: 12 residues. Germline-derived CDR1 and CDR2 are ENHRY and SYGVKD. The V end was cut by 8 bases, the J end by 5 bases, with 13 bases between. The CDR3 region has the DNA TGTGCCATCGCTCCAGGGGATAACGAGCAGTACTTC. As protein: CAIAPGDNEQYF.

The rearrangement links TRBV28 to TRBJ1-1; 8 bases line up with TRBD1. CDR3 length equals 15 residues. CDR1 MDHEN and CDR2 SYDVKM come from the germline V gene. V shed 10 bases, J shed 10 bases, and the junction held 20 bases outside the gene matches. The CDR3 reads CATTPPGTGAYGAFF. The CDR3 DNA is TGTGCCACCACCCCTCCCGGGACAGGTGCTTACGGAGCTTTCTTT.

This clone has a count of ten or more. The chain combines TRBV2 with TRBJ2-3; 12 nucleotides agree with TRBD1. Looked up from germline, CDR1 is SNHLY and CDR2 is FYNNEI. The CDR3 has 16 amino acids. The V gene end was trimmed by 2 bases and the J gene end by 4 bases; junction bases not matched to a gene: 4. The CDR3 loop is CASSELGQGAADTQYF. The CDR3 bases are TGTGCCAGCAGTGAATTGGGACAGGGGGCGGCAGATACGCAGTATTTT.

This clone occurred a few times. This chain joins TRBV7-3 and TRBJ2-1, with 7 bases aligning to TRBD2. Trimming took 4 bases from V and 6 from J; bases not matched to a gene: 9. The CDR3 extends over 15 amino acids. Germline CDR1 reads SGHTA; CDR2 reads FQGTGA. The CDR3: CASSSIALATNEQFF. For the CDR3, the DNA is TGTGCCAGCAGCTCGATAGCACTAGCGACCAATGAGCAGTTCTTC. The full variable domain, rest sourced from reference TRBV7-3 and TRBJ2-1, is GAGVSQTPSNKVTEKGKYVELRCDPISGHTALYWYRQSLGQGPEFLIYFQGTGAADDSGLPNDRFFAVRPEGSVSTLKIQRTERGDSAVYLCASSSIALATNEQFFGPGTRLTVL.

There are many counts of this clone. This sequence joins TRBV19 and TRBJ1-4; D not certain. Germline V lookup: CDR1 LNHDA, CDR2 SQIVND (reference sequence). The CDR3 has 16 amino acids. V shed 3 bases and J shed 0 bases, with 11 bases lying between them. The CDR3 is CASSISFVATNEKLFF. The CDR3, as DNA: TGTGCCAGTAGTATCAGTTTCGTTGCAACTAATGAAAAACTGTTTTTT.

This clone was seen many times. CDR3 nucleotides: TGTGCCAGCAGCTTCGGACTAAGGAACACTGAAGCTTTCTTT. It yields the protein CASSFGLRNTEAFF. The chain combines TRBV7-9 with TRBJ1-1, with D unclear. The V end lost 3 bases, the J end lost 1 base, and 9 bases lay between the germline ends. The CDR3 covers 14 residues. From germline, CDR1 is SEHNR and CDR2 FQNEAQ (reference sequence).

This clone was picked up many times. The V call is TRBV5-5, the J call TRBJ2-5; D might be TRBD2 (6 bases). Deletions cut 6 bases from V and 2 bases from J, with 14 bases between. The CDR3 has 14 residues. CDR1 and CDR2 (germline): SGHKS, YYEKEE (reference sequence). CDR3 loop: CASTRWGGQETQYF. CDR3 in DNA: TGTGCCAGCACACGATGGGGAGGTCAAGAGACCCAGTACTTC.

Ten or more counts support this clone. The rearrangement joins TRBV7-3 to TRBJ2-7, with 10 bases identical to TRBD1. The V and J ends lost 2 bases and 4 bases, in that order; junction bases with no gene match: 2. Germline V CDR1 and CDR2: SGHTA, FQGTGA. The CDR3 extends over 14 amino acids. CDR3 sequence (DNA): TGTGCCAGCAGCTTAGGGACAGGGGCATACGAGCAGTACTTC. It specifies CASSLGTGAYEQYF.

This clone was picked up many times. CDR3: CASSQVSVRAREGGYTF. CDR3 coding DNA: TGCGCCAGCAGCCAAGTTTCGGTCAGGGCCCGGGAGGGTGGCTACACCTTC. V usage is TRBV4-1 and J usage is TRBJ1-2, with D possibly being TRBD1 (5 bases). Trimming shortened V by 1 base and J by 7 bases, and 22 bases separated the two germline ends. The CDR3 has 17 residues. The germline V gene encodes CDR1 MGHRA and CDR2 YSYEKL.

The rearrangement uses TRBV4-1 and TRBJ2-1; 9 bases agree with TRBD1. The CDR3 contains 17 residues. The germline V gene encodes CDR1 MGHRA and CDR2 YSYEKL. Germline trimming cut 3 bases from V and 4 bases from J; bases unmatched to any gene: 10. Here the CDR3 DNA reads TGCGCCAGCAGCCAGGGTACCGGGACAGGGACTTACAATGAGCAGTTCTTC. Encoded protein: CASSQGTGTGTYNEQFF.

This clone was counted at least ten times. J is TRBJ1-1 and V is TRBV19, with D perhaps TRBD1 (5 bases). Germline assignment: CDR1 LNHDA and CDR2 SQIVND (reference sequence). This CDR3 has 15 residues. V was shortened by 5 bases and J by 0 bases, with 13 bases between the two germline ends. CDR3 protein: CASSRGGRLNTEAFF. DNA for the CDR3: TGTGCCAGTAGTCGGGGGGGTCGCTTGAACACTGAAGCTTTCTTT.

This clone was counted ten times or more. The chain joins TRBV5-1 to TRBJ2-3, with D possibly TRBD2 on 5 matching bases. The V and J ends lost 3 bases and 3 bases respectively, with 14 bases between them. The germline gives CDR1 SGHRS, CDR2 YFSETQ. This CDR3 spans 15 amino acids. CDR3 loop: CASSWYGSTTDTQYF. CDR3 sequence (DNA): TGCGCCAGCAGCTGGTATGGGAGTACAACAGATACGCAGTATTTT.

Only a few counts were recorded for this clone. The chain uses TRBV19 and TRBJ2-2; possibly TRBD2 for D (6 bases). Trimming took off 7 bases at V and 4 bases at J, with 22 bases between the two ends. CDR3 size: 17 residues. The germline V gene encodes CDR1 LNHDA and CDR2 SQIVND (reference sequence). DNA for the CDR3: TGTGCCAGTATCCCCCGCCCCGGAGGGATGGGCACCGGGGAGCTGTTTTTT. Translating gives CASIPRPGGMGTGELFF.

The sample holds many counts of this clone. The chain has TRBV18 and TRBJ2-6; 10 bases fit TRBD1. The CDR3 extends over 19 amino acids. Germline assignment: CDR1 KGHSH and CDR2 LQKENI. V dropped 1 base and J dropped 2; count of bases not matched to a gene: 8. This CDR3 is CASSPLGRQGAAGANVLTF. For the CDR3, the DNA is TGTGCCAGCTCACCACTCGGGCGACAGGGGGCGGCTGGGGCCAACGTCCTGACTTTC.

This clone occurred many times. The chain carries TRBV5-1 and TRBJ2-7, with 8 bases aligning to TRBD1. Germline V CDR1 and CDR2: SGHRS, YFSETQ. V lost 4 bases, J lost 0 bases, and 6 bases stayed unmatched. The CDR3 length is 15 residues. In DNA, the CDR3 is TGCGCCAGCAGCCCACGACAGGGGAGCTCCTACGAGCAGTACTTC. Encoded protein: CASSPRQGSSYEQYF.

This clone was counted many times. This sequence joins TRBV6-4 and TRBJ2-2, with TRBD2 matching 7 bases. V trimming: 6 bases; J trimming: 4 bases; junction bases outside the gene matches: 8. This CDR3 comprises 15 residues. CDR1 and CDR2 from the germline V gene are MRHNA and SNTAGT. The CDR3 loop reads CASSSPSGGTGELFF. In nucleotides, the CDR3 is TGTGCCAGCAGCTCCCCTTCGGGGGGCACCGGGGAGCTGTTTTTT.

This clone came up many times. This chain links TRBV2 with TRBJ2-7, with 8 bases matching TRBD2. V dropped 10 bases and J dropped 2; count of bases not matched to a gene: 7. This CDR3 comprises 13 residues. Per germline, CDR1 SNHLY and CDR2 FYNNEI. The CDR3: CATKLAEPYEQYF. The CDR3, as DNA: TGTGCCACCAAACTAGCGGAGCCCTACGAGCAGTACTTC. The variable domain in full, completed from reference TRBV2 and TRBJ2-7, reads EPEVTQTPSHQVTQMGQEVILRCVPISNHLYFYWYRQILGQKVEFLVSFYNNEISEKSEIFDDQFSVERPDGSNFTLKIRSTKLEDSAMYFCATKLAEPYEQYFGPGTRLTVT.

This clone has a handful of counts. Its ends do not fully match the called genes, so a read error is possible. The chain couples TRBV10-3 to TRBJ1-2, with D hard to call. In germline, CDR1 is ENHRY, CDR2 SYGVKD. The CDR3 covers 10 residues. Written as DNA, the CDR3 is TGTGCCATCAGTGATAATGGCCACACCTTC. This gives the protein CAISDNGHTF.